This T cell receptor beta chain originates from a study of CD8+CD57+ T cells in acquired aplastic anemia. Study-level information: Mean DNA quantity obtained from sorted CD4+ and CD8+ cells was 3 to 4 ug. Healthy-donor CD4+ cells averaged approximately 10 million reads. Findings and limits, study-wide: CD8+ Simpson's diversity in patients was not significantly different from that in controls. Sharing between patients and controls was observed for roughly 29 CD8+ CDR3 sequences.

Per the germline V gene, CDR1 is LNHDA and CDR2 is SQIVND (reference sequence). This CDR3 has 14 amino acids. V lost 6 bases and J lost 5, with 16 bases in between. Profiling of TCR beta VDJ combinations and CDR3 sequences used genomic DNA as template. A single record per CDR3 protein comes from TCRdb applying MiXCR to the reads. The sample contains tens of thousands of distinct CDR3 sequences, under 80% of which appear only once. As to this clonotype: Its antigen is undetermined.

Sequencing was done on a sample of sorted CD4+, CD8+, or CD8+CD57+ T cells (not recorded which) from PBMCs. This sequence joins TRBV19 and TRBJ2-5, with D unclear. The sequence was collected from a human donor in good health, serving as a control. In nucleotides, the CDR3 is TGTGCCAGTAGCCTGACCTTGGGATCGGAGACCCAGTACTTC. Amino acid sequence: CASSLTLGSETQYF.